One sample yielded the 29 T cell receptor beta chains listed below, sequenced in a study of T cell repertoires in cytomegalovirus infection. TCRdb re-called the reads through MiXCR, storing one row per CDR3 protein. The repertoire consists of approximately 310,000 distinct CDR3 sequences, with around a quarter occurring once and the leading ten covering approximately 12%. The antigens for these receptors are not known. The sequencing here drew on cultured PBMCs, taken from culture after CMV antigen stimulation. The receptor set was obtained from a human donor in good health (CMV status not recorded). Some clones in this sample may be carry-over from other donors' samples.

This clonotype was recorded at least ten times. The chain links TRBV6-2 or TRBV6-3 to TRBJ2-3; TRBD2 aligns across 7 bases. The CDR3 consists of 16 residues. Germline V lookup: CDR1 MNHEY, CDR2 SVGEGT. Germline trimming cut 2 bases from V and 5 bases from J; bases unmatched to any gene: 10. CDR3: CASSYVAGEGEDTQYF. The DNA for the CDR3 is TGTGCCAGCAGTTACGTTGCGGGAGAGGGAGAAGATACGCAGTATTTT.

This clonotype was counted only a few times. The chain carries TRBV27 and TRBJ2-7; D unresolved. Germline CDR1 reads MNHEY; CDR2 reads SMNVEV (reference sequence). This CDR3 spans 14 amino acids. Between the trimmed V and J ends, which lost 8 bases and 1 base, there was a span of 15 bases. The CDR3 sequence: CASSVSDMSYEQYF. CDR3 in DNA: TGTGCCAGCTCAGTTTCAGACATGTCCTACGAGCAGTACTTC.

This clonotype was observed a handful of times. J is TRBJ1-4 and V is TRBV4-1, with 7 bases aligning to TRBD1. The CDR3 covers 15 residues. V shed 6 bases, J shed 8 bases, and the junction held 12 bases outside the gene matches. Per the germline V gene, CDR1 is MGHRA and CDR2 is YSYEKL. CDR3 sequence (DNA): TGCGCCAGCAGTAAAAACAGGGGAGGAGGCGAAAAACTGTTTTTT. It codes for CASSKNRGGGEKLFF.

This clonotype was found many times. The chain employs TRBV7-2 and TRBJ1-6; D call uncertain. V was shortened by 2 bases and J by 5 bases, with 10 bases between the two germline ends. Per germline, CDR1 SGHTA and CDR2 FQGNSA. The CDR3 is 15 residues long. CDR3 residues: CASSLNLADNSPLHF. CDR3 bases: TGTGCCAGCAGCTTAAATCTGGCAGATAATTCACCCCTCCACTTT.

The rearrangement uses TRBV7-2 and TRBJ2-3, with D maybe TRBD2 (7 bases). Germline CDR1 is SGHTA and CDR2 is FQGNSA. The CDR3 runs 15 residues. Trimming took 4 bases from V and 4 from J, leaving 15 bases between them. The CDR3 is CASSWGSGGPDTQYF. The DNA for the CDR3 is TGTGCCAGCAGCTGGGGCTCCGGGGGGCCAGATACGCAGTATTTT.

In this sample, this clonotype turned up a few times. The V call is TRBV7-2, the J call TRBJ2-2; D perhaps matches TRBD2 (5 bases). CDR3 length equals 14 residues. Germline lookup yields CDR1 SGHTA and CDR2 FQGNSA. V was clipped by 3 bases and J by 3 bases, with 8 bases between them. The CDR3 is CASSFTRDTGELFF. CDR3 nucleotide sequence: TGTGCCAGCAGCTTTACGCGGGACACCGGGGAGCTGTTTTTT.

The gene calls are TRBV29-1 and TRBJ2-1; 8 nucleotides match TRBD1. Looked up from germline, CDR1 is SQVTM and CDR2 is ANQGSEA. J lost 6 bases, V lost 6 bases, and 13 bases had no gene match. The CDR3 spans 15 residues. The CDR3 here is CSVGIGQGGSNEQFF. The CDR3 region has the DNA TGCAGCGTAGGGATCGGACAGGGAGGATCCAATGAGCAGTTCTTC.

This clonotype has a count of ten or more. J is TRBJ2-3 and V is TRBV6-1; no clear D. Germline-derived CDR1 and CDR2 are MNHNS and SASEGT. The CDR3 is 18 residues long. V dropped 4 bases and J dropped 2 bases, with 22 bases sitting between them. The CDR3 protein is CASSGAFPTLRYTDTQYF. For the CDR3, the DNA is TGTGCCAGCAGTGGGGCTTTTCCCACCCTCAGGTACACAGATACGCAGTATTTT.

This clonotype has just a few counts. V is TRBV27 and J is TRBJ2-1; maybe TRBD2 (6 bases). The V and J ends lost 2 bases and 6 bases respectively, with 14 bases between them. Germline V CDR1 and CDR2: MNHEY, SMNVEV (reference sequence). CDR3 size: 15 residues. The CDR3, as DNA: TGTGCCAGCAGTTTAAACGGGGGTCTGGGCAATGAGCAGTTCTTC. Its translation is CASSLNGGLGNEQFF.

The table lists this clonotype with a few counts. Here the CDR3 DNA reads TGTGCCAGCAGTACCGACAGCCACGGAGGGTTCTTC. This sequence encodes CASSTDSHGGFF. This chain links TRBV28 with TRBJ2-1; D tentatively reads TRBD1 or TRBD2 (5 bases each). V shed 5 bases and J shed 15 bases, with 17 bases lying between them. CDR1 MDHEN and CDR2 SYDVKM come from the germline V gene. There are 12 residues in the CDR3.

The chain couples TRBV2 to TRBJ1-1, with 7 bases matching TRBD1. The CDR3 has 16 amino acids. J gave up 2 bases and V 3 bases, and 9 bases lay outside the gene matches. CDR1 and CDR2 from the germline V gene are SNHLY and FYNNEI. Here the CDR3 DNA reads TGTGCCAGCAGTGACGCGGGGGACAGCCTTAACACTGAAGCTTTCTTT. It is translated as CASSDAGDSLNTEAFF.

The genes are TRBV28 and TRBJ2-1, with TRBD2 identical over 8 bases. Losses at the gene ends were 6 bases for V and 1 base for J; bases not matched to a gene: 11. The CDR3 is 17 amino acids. Germline loops: CDR1 MDHEN, CDR2 SYDVKM. This CDR3 reads CASRPGGAGGSYNEQFF. CDR3 bases: TGTGCCAGCAGGCCCGGTGGGGCGGGAGGATCCTACAATGAGCAGTTCTTC. Based on the CDR3 plus reference TRBV28 and TRBJ2-1, the full variable domain is DVKVTQSSRYLVKRTGEKVFLECVQDMDHENMFWYRQDPGLGLRLIYFSYDVKMKEKGDIPEGYSVSREKKERFSLILESASTNQTSMYLCASRPGGAGGSYNEQFFGPGTRLTVL.

This clonotype showed up just a few times. The J gene is TRBJ2-3, the V gene TRBV10-1; D call uncertain. The CDR3 sequence is 14 residues long. V lost 3 bases to trimming and J lost 4 bases, with 11 bases between them. From germline, CDR1 is WNHNN and CDR2 SYGVQD (reference sequence). The CDR3 spells CASSEPTSPDTQYF. The CDR3 DNA sequence: TGCGCCAGCAGTGAACCAACGAGTCCAGATACGCAGTATTTT.

This clonotype was detected a few times. The V and J genes are TRBV7-8 and TRBJ2-6; D remains ambiguous. V was clipped by 5 bases and J by 0 bases, with 5 bases between them. Germline V gives CDR1 SGHVS, CDR2 FQNEAQ. This CDR3 comprises 14 residues. The CDR3 is CASSRSSGANVLTF. The DNA of the CDR3 is TGTGCCAGCAGCCGGAGCTCTGGGGCCAACGTCCTGACTTTC.

The chain recombines TRBV4-1 with TRBJ1-1, with 7 bases identical to TRBD1. CDR1 MGHRA and CDR2 YSYEKL come from the germline V gene. The CDR3 loop spans 16 amino acids. V dropped 2 bases and J dropped 6; count of bases not matched to a gene: 12. The CDR3 sequence: CASSQPDRAVFPEAFF. DNA for the CDR3: TGCGCCAGCAGCCAACCTGACAGGGCCGTCTTTCCTGAAGCTTTCTTT.

This chain uses TRBV5-1 with TRBJ2-1; 9 nucleotides agree with TRBD1. CDR1 is SGHRS and CDR2 is YFSETQ in the germline V gene. The CDR3 length is 15 residues. V lost 7 bases to trimming and J lost 4 bases; unmatched junction nucleotides: 9. As DNA, the CDR3 is TGCGCCAGCTCACACCGGGACAGGGCTTACAATGAGCAGTTCTTC. This sequence encodes CASSHRDRAYNEQFF.

This clonotype was seen a handful of times. The chain couples TRBV6-2 or TRBV6-3 to TRBJ2-2, with D unclear. This CDR3 has 13 amino acids. In germline, CDR1 is MNHEY, CDR2 SVGEGT. Trimming left V 2 bases short and J 4 bases short, with 5 bases between. CDR3 amino acids: CASSYAVTGELFF. The DNA of the CDR3 is TGTGCCAGCAGTTACGCAGTCACCGGGGAGCTGTTTTTT.

The V call is TRBV7-2, the J call TRBJ2-1, with D unresolved. The CDR3 is made up of 14 amino acids. V was shortened by 1 base and J by 3 bases, with 7 bases between the two germline ends. The germline gives CDR1 SGHTA, CDR2 FQGNSA. CDR3 sequence: CASSLDRLYNEQFF. The CDR3 region has the DNA TGTGCCAGCAGCTTAGATCGGCTCTACAATGAGCAGTTCTTC.

This clonotype has only a few counts. V gene TRBV28 combines with J gene TRBJ1-1; TRBD1 agrees at 8 bases. The CDR3 consists of 13 residues. Unmatched junction bases numbered 3, after V lost 3 bases and J lost 6 bases. Per the germline V gene, CDR1 is MDHEN and CDR2 is SYDVKM. CDR3 residues: CASSFRGRSEAFF. CDR3 nucleotide sequence: TGTGCCAGCAGTTTCAGGGGGCGGTCTGAAGCTTTCTTT.

This clonotype was observed a few times. The chain combines TRBV29-1 with TRBJ2-1, with TRBD2 as a possible D gene (5 bases). V gave up 7 bases and J gave up 4 bases, with 14 bases separating them. This CDR3 region has 13 residues. CDR1 is SQVTM and CDR2 is ANQGSEA in the germline V gene. The CDR3 bases are TGCAGCGGCAGGCAAACGGGGTACAATGAGCAGTTCTTC. This sequence encodes CSGRQTGYNEQFF.

The table lists this clonotype with a count of one. V usage is TRBV6-5 and J usage is TRBJ2-2; 10 bases are shared with TRBD2. The CDR3 loop spans 16 amino acids. Germline values: CDR1 MNHEY, CDR2 SVGAGI. J lost 6 bases, V lost 2 bases, and 6 bases had no gene match. CDR3 loop: CASSYGLAGEAGELFF. CDR3 nucleotide sequence: TGTGCCAGCAGTTACGGCCTAGCGGGAGAGGCCGGGGAGCTGTTTTTT.

The table lists this clonotype with many counts. The V call is TRBV7-2, the J call TRBJ1-2, with 10 bases that match TRBD1. Germline CDR1 reads SGHTA; CDR2 reads FQGNSA. The CDR3 spans 16 residues. V shed 0 bases, J shed 4 bases, and the junction held 5 bases outside the gene matches. CDR3 nucleotide sequence: TGTGCCAGCAGCTTAGCCGGCGGACAGGGGGTCTATGGCTACACCTTC. This codes for CASSLAGGQGVYGYTF.

In its sample, this clonotype was seen a few times. The V call is TRBV19, the J call TRBJ2-7, with TRBD2 matching over 7 bases. This CDR3 has 14 residues. CDR1 LNHDA and CDR2 SQIVND come from the germline V gene (reference sequence). With 5 bases clipped from V and 0 bases from J, the junction kept 4 bases outside the gene matches. The CDR3 spells CASSSQRDSYEQYF. The CDR3 nucleotides read TGTGCCAGTAGTTCCCAGCGGGACTCCTACGAGCAGTACTTC.

The sample holds a few counts of this clonotype. This sequence joins TRBV12-3 or TRBV12-4 and TRBJ2-1; 8 positions match TRBD2. J lost 4 bases, V lost 2 bases, and 4 bases had no gene match. This CDR3 contains 15 residues. CDR3 DNA: TGTGCCAGCAGTTTACAGAGCGGGGGATACAATGAGCAGTTCTTC. As protein: CASSLQSGGYNEQFF.

The sample holds a few counts of this clonotype. J is TRBJ2-5 and V is TRBV7-9; D is undetermined. Per germline, CDR1 SEHNR and CDR2 FQNEAQ (reference sequence). The CDR3 runs to 14 residues. Trimming removed 5 bases at V and 7 bases at J, with 17 bases between. The chain's CDR3 is CASSPSGYFGTQYF. For the CDR3, the DNA is TGTGCCAGCAGCCCCTCTGGTTATTTTGGGACCCAGTACTTC.

The chain employs TRBV6-1 and TRBJ2-5; D perhaps matches TRBD2 (5 bases). This CDR3 contains 17 residues. CDR1 is MNHNS, CDR2 SASEGT, per germline. V dropped 5 bases and J dropped 5 bases, with 24 bases sitting between them. DNA of the CDR3: TGTGCCAGCAGTCAAAACTCCCTGCAACGGGGTCGGGAGACCCAGTACTTC. Protein: CASSQNSLQRGRETQYF.

This sequence joins TRBV12-3 or TRBV12-4 and TRBJ2-3; 7 nucleotides match TRBD2. The CDR3 length is 12 residues. V shed 7 bases and J 7 bases; nucleotides not matched to a gene: 5. In DNA form, the CDR3 reads TGTGCCAGCACCGGGGGAGGGAATACGCAGTATTTT. It encodes CASTGGGNTQYF.

This clonotype was found a few times. This sequence joins TRBV7-9 and TRBJ2-1; 8 bases line up with TRBD2. The J segment lost 8 bases and the V segment lost 8 bases, leaving 14 bases of the junction unmatched. This CDR3 spans 15 amino acids. Germline-derived CDR1 and CDR2 are SEHNR and FQNEAQ (reference sequence). CDR3 amino acids: CASLGGSGMGDEQFF. For the CDR3, the DNA is TGTGCCAGCCTTGGTGGTAGCGGGATGGGGGATGAGCAGTTCTTC.

This clonotype was seen only a few times. J is TRBJ2-5 and V is TRBV7-2; D gene uncertain. Looked up from germline, CDR1 is SGHTA and CDR2 is FQGNSA. The V gene lost 2 bases and the J gene lost 5 bases, with 15 bases spanning the gap. This CDR3 spans 15 amino acids. The CDR3 DNA follows: TGTGCCAGCAGCTTATTTCAACCCCCCGCCGAGACCCAGTACTTC. It is translated as CASSLFQPPAETQYF.